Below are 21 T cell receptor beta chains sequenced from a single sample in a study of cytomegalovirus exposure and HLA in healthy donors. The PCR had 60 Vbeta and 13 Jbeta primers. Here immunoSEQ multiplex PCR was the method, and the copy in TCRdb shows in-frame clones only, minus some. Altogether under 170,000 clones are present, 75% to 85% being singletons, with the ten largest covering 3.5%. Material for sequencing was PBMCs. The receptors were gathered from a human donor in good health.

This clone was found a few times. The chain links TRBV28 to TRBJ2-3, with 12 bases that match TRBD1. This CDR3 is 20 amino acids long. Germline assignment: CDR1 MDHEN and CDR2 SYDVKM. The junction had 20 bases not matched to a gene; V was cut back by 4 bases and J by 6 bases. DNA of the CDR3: TGTGCCAGCAGTTCCCCAAGGTTCACGCCGGGACAGGGGGCGAGCGATACGCAGTATTTT. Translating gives CASSSPRFTPGQGASDTQYF.

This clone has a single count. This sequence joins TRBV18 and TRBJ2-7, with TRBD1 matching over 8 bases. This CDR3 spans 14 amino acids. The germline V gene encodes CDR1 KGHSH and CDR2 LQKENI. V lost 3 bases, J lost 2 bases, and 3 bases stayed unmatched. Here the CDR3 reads CASSPGQVPYEQYF. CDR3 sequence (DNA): TGTGCCAGCTCACCGGGACAGGTACCCTACGAGCAGTACTTC.

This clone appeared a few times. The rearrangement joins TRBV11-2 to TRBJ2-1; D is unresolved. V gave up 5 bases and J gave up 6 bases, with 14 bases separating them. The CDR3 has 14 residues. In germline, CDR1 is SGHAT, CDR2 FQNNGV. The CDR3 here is CASSRDLASNEQFF. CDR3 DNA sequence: TGTGCCAGCAGCCGTGACTTAGCCTCCAATGAGCAGTTCTTC. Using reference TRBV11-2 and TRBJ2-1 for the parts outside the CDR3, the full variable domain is EAGVAQSPRYKIIEKRQSVAFWCNPISGHATLYWYQQILGQGPKLLIQFQNNGVVDDSQLPKDRFSAERLKGVDSTLKIQPAKLEDSAVYLCASSRDLASNEQFFGPGTRLTVL.

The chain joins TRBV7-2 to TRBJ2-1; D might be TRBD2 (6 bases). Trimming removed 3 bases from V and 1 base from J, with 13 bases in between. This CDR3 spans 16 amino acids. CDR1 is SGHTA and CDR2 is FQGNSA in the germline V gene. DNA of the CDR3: TGTGCCAGCAGCTTGGTCGGGAGTAGTTCCTACAATGAGCAGTTCTTC. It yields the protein CASSLVGSSSYNEQFF.

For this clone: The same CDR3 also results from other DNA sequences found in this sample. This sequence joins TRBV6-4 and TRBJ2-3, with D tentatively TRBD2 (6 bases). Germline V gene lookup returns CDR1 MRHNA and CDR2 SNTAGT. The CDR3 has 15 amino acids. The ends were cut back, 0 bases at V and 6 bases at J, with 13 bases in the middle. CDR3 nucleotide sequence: TGTGCCAGCAGTGACTCGAGCGGCGGGACCGATACGCAGTATTTT. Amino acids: CASSDSSGGTDTQYF.

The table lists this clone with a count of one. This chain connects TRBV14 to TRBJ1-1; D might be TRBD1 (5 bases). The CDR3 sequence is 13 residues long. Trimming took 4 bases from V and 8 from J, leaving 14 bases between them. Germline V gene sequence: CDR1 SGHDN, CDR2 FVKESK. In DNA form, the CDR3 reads TGTGCCAGCAGCCTCCTCACAGGCGCCGAAGCTTTCTTT. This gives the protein CASSLLTGAEAFF.

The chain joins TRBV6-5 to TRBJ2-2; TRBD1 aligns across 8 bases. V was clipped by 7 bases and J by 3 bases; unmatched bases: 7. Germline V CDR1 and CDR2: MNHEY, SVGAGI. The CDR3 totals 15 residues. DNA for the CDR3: TGTGCCAGCATCCAAGACAGGGGCCACACCGGGGAGCTGTTTTTT. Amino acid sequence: CASIQDRGHTGELFF.

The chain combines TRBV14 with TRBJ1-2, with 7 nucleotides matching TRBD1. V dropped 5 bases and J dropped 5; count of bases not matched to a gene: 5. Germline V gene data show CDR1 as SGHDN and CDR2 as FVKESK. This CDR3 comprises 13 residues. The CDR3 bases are TGTGCCAGCAGCTGGGACAGTCAGTATGGCTACACCTTC. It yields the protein CASSWDSQYGYTF.

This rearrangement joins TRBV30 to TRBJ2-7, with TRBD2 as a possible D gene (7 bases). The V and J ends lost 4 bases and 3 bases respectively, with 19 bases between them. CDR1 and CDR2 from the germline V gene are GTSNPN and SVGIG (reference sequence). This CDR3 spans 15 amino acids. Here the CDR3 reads CAWNGLDSGVYEQYF. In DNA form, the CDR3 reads TGTGCCTGGAACGGGTTGGACAGCGGGGTCTACGAGCAGTACTTC.

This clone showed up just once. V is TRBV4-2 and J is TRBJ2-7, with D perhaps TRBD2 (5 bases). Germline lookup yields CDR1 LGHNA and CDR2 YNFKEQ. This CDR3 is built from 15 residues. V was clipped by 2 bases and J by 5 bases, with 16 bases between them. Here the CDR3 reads CASSQLLRGTHEQYF. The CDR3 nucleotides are TGTGCCAGCAGCCAACTCCTCCGGGGTACCCACGAGCAGTACTTC.

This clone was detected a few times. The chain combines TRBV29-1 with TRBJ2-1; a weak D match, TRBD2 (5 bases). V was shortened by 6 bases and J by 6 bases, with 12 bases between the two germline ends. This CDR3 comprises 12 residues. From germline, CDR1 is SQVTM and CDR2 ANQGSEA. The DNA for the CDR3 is TGCAGCGTCCCACCCGGGGTCAATGAGCAGTTCTTC. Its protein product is CSVPPGVNEQFF.

In DNA, the CDR3 is TGTGCCAGCAGGGGGGGGATATTACAGACGGAGCAGTACTTC. Translating it yields CASRGGILQTEQYF. V gene TRBV27 combines with J gene TRBJ2-7; 7 positions match TRBD2. The V segment lost 6 bases and the J segment 7 bases; nucleotides outside the gene matches: 12. The CDR3 consists of 14 residues. CDR1 is MNHEY and CDR2 is SMNVEV in the germline V gene (reference sequence).

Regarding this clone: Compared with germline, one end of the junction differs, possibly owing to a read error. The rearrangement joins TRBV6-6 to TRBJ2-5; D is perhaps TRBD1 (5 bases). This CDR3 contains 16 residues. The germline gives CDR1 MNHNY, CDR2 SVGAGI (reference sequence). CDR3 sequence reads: CAGRPAHRPNQETQYF. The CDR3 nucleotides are TGTGCCGGCAGACCTGCCCACAGGCCAAACCAAGAGACCCAGTACTTC.

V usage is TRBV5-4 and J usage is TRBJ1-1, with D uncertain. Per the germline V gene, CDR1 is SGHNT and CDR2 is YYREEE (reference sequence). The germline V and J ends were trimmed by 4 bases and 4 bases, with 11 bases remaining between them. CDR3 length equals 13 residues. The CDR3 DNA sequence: TGTGCCAGCAGCCCCGGGGTAAGCACTGAAGCTTTCTTT. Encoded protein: CASSPGVSTEAFF.

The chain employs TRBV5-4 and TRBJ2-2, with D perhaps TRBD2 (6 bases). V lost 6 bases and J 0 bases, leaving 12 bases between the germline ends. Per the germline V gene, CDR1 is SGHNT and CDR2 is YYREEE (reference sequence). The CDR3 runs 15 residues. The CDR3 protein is CASTNGLTNTGELFF. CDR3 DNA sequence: TGTGCCAGCACCAATGGACTAACGAACACCGGGGAGCTGTTTTTT.

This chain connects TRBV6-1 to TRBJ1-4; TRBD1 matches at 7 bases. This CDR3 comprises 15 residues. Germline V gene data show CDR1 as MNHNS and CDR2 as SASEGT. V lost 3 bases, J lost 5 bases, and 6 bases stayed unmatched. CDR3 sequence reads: CASSDFGRGNEKLFF. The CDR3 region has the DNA TGTGCCAGCAGTGACTTCGGCAGGGGGAATGAAAAACTGTTTTTT.

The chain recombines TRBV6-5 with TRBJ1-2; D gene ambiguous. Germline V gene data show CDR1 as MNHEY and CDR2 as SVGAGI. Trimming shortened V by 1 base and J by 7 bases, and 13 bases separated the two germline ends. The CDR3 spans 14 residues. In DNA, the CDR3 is TGTGCCAGCAGTTACTACCCGGGTTTAGGTGGCTACACCTTC. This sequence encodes CASSYYPGLGGYTF.

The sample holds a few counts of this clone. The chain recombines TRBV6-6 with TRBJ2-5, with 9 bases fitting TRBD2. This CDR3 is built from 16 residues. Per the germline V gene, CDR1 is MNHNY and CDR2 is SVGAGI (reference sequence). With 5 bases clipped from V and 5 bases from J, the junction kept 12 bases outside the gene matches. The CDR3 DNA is TGTGCCAGCAGTCCCCTTGTTAGCGGGAGTTCTGAGACCCAGTACTTC. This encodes CASSPLVSGSSETQYF.

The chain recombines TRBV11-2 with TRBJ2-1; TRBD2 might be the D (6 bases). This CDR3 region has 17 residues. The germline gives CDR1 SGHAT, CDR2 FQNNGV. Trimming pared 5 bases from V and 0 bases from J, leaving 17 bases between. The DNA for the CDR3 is TGTGCCAGCAGCGATTGGAGGGGCCTGAGCTCCTACAATGAGCAGTTCTTC. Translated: CASSDWRGLSSYNEQFF.

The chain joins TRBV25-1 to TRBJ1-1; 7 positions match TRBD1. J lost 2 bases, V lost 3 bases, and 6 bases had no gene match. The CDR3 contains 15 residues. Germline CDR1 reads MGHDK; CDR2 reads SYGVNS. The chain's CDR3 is CASSDSGTVNTEAFF. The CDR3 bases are TGTGCCAGCAGTGACTCCGGGACAGTCAACACTGAAGCTTTCTTT.

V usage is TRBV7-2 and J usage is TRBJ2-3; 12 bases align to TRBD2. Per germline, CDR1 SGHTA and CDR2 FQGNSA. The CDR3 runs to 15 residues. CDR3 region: CAIGTSGPSTDTQYF. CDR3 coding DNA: TGTGCTATTGGGACTAGCGGGCCTAGCACAGATACGCAGTATTTT.